The 11 T cell receptor beta chains given below trace back to one sample, sequenced in a study of cytomegalovirus exposure and HLA in healthy donors. PCR employed 60 Vbeta and 13 Jbeta primers. TCRdb's copy holds only in-frame clones and misses some; the assay was immunoSEQ multiplex PCR. Of 150,000 to 200,000 clones listed, around 80% are singletons. The specimen sequenced was PBMCs. These TCRs come from a male donor in good health and CMV-seropositive.

This chain links TRBV7-9 with TRBJ2-7, with D perhaps TRBD2 (6 bases). The V end was cut by 4 bases, the J end by 0 bases, with 10 bases between. Germline V CDR1 and CDR2: SEHNR, FQNEAQ (reference sequence). The CDR3 loop spans 14 amino acids. In DNA, the CDR3 is TGTGCCAGCAGCTCTCCGGGGGTCTCCTACGAGCAGTACTTC. As protein: CASSSPGVSYEQYF.

This chain links TRBV7-2 with TRBJ2-5, with a tentative D call TRBD1 (7 bases). Judging by the DNA end, TRBJ2-7 fits better; the J call may be wrong. CDR3 length: 15 residues. Germline CDR1 is SGHTA and CDR2 is FQGNSA. CDR3 loop: CASTWGDSGSYEQYF. The CDR3 DNA is TGTGCCAGCACCTGGGGGGACAGCGGCTCCTACGAGCAGTACTTC.

This clone came up a few times. The J gene is TRBJ1-5, the V gene TRBV30; 7 nucleotides match TRBD1. Germline CDR1 reads GTSNPN; CDR2 reads SVGIG (reference sequence). This CDR3 has 14 residues. V lost 2 bases, J lost 6 bases, and 7 bases stayed unmatched. The CDR3 DNA follows: TGTGCCTGGAGTTCCTCCAGGGGGTCTCAGCCCCAGCATTTT. It specifies CAWSSSRGSQPQHF.

This clone was seen a handful of times. The rearrangement joins TRBV27 to TRBJ2-1; TRBD2 is a possible D gene (7 bases). CDR1 is MNHEY and CDR2 is SMNVEV in the germline V gene (reference sequence). The germline V and J ends were trimmed by 8 bases and 5 bases, with 22 bases remaining between them. CDR3 size: 16 residues. CDR3 bases: TGTGCCAGCGGCGGAGGGGGGGTTTTGTGGAACAATGAGCAGTTCTTC. This translates into CASGGGGVLWNNEQFF.

The J gene is TRBJ2-5, the V gene TRBV6-5; no clear D. The CDR3 consists of 11 residues. Germline assignment: CDR1 MNHEY and CDR2 SVGAGI. Between the trimmed V and J ends, which lost 7 bases and 4 bases, there was a span of 7 bases. The CDR3, as DNA: TGTGCCAGCACCTTAATAGAGACCCAGTACTTC. Protein: CASTLIETQYF.

The V call is TRBV15, the J call TRBJ2-3, with TRBD2 matching over 7 bases. This CDR3 is built from 15 residues. The V segment lost 8 bases and the J segment 0 bases; nucleotides outside the gene matches: 8. CDR1 and CDR2 from the germline V gene are LNHNV and YYDKDF (reference sequence). The CDR3 is CATGSPGGSTDTQYF. CDR3 DNA: TGTGCCACCGGGTCTCCGGGAGGTAGCACAGATACGCAGTATTTT.

The chain links TRBV28 to TRBJ2-7; 9 nucleotides line up with TRBD1. This CDR3 is built from 15 residues. V dropped 7 bases and J dropped 0; count of bases not matched to a gene: 7. Germline V gene lookup returns CDR1 MDHEN and CDR2 SYDVKM. CDR3 residues: CASNLPGQGSYEQYF. The CDR3 nucleotides are TGTGCCAGCAACCTACCGGGACAGGGCTCCTACGAGCAGTACTTC.

The genes are TRBV19 and TRBJ1-2; D remains ambiguous. From germline, CDR1 is LNHDA and CDR2 SQIVND (reference sequence). CDR3 length: 13 amino acids. V was clipped by 3 bases and J by 7 bases, with 12 bases between them. Here the CDR3 reads CASSIMRSLGYTF. The CDR3 DNA follows: TGTGCCAGTAGTATCATGAGATCGCTTGGCTACACCTTC.

The chain is built from TRBV11-2 and TRBJ2-7; the D gene is possibly TRBD2 (6 bases). V gave up 4 bases and J gave up 2 bases, with 9 bases separating them. The CDR3 totals 13 residues. Looked up from germline, CDR1 is SGHAT and CDR2 is FQNNGV. The CDR3, as DNA: TGTGCCAGCAGCTCGGGACTGCCCTACGAGCAGTACTTC. This codes for CASSSGLPYEQYF.

Only one count was recorded for this clone. The chain is built from TRBV10-2 and TRBJ2-7; 10 nucleotides line up with TRBD2. The CDR3 sequence is 13 residues long. Germline V gene sequence: CDR1 WSHSY, CDR2 SAAADI. J lost 7 bases, V lost 10 bases, and 10 bases had no gene match. The CDR3 DNA reads TGCGCCACTTGTCCAGCGGGAGGGATAGAGCAGTACTTC. Its protein is CATCPAGGIEQYF.

The chain combines TRBV27 with TRBJ1-2; D unclear. The CDR3 runs 13 residues. Trimming left V 6 bases short and J 4 bases short, with 12 bases between. Germline assignment: CDR1 MNHEY and CDR2 SMNVEV (reference sequence). The CDR3 DNA reads as TGTGCCAGCAGGCCGGGGTTTTCCTATGGCTACACCTTC. It encodes CASRPGFSYGYTF.